Shown below are 23 T cell receptor beta chains from a single sample sequenced in a study of OX40 agonist ivuxolimab in advanced cancers. Repertoires were generated with immunoSEQ multiplex PCR, while TCRdb's copy carries only in-frame clones and drops some. The sample lists some 100,000 clones; 85% to 90% were seen once. This specimen consisted of CD4+ or CD8+ T cells sorted from blood, obtained in a trial of the OX40 agonist ivuxolimab. These receptors originate from an adult with an advanced solid tumor such as melanoma, head and neck, liver or kidney cancer.

V is TRBV11-2 and J is TRBJ2-5; 8 bases align to TRBD2. J gave up 1 base and V 1 base, and 8 bases lay outside the gene matches. From germline, CDR1 is SGHAT and CDR2 FQNNGV. CDR3 length equals 17 residues. DNA for the CDR3: TGTGCCAGCAGCTTAGCCTCGACTAGCGCCTCCCAAGAGACCCAGTACTTC. Its translation is CASSLASTSASQETQYF.

This sequence joins TRBV28 and TRBJ2-7; TRBD1 is a possible D gene (6 bases). V was pared by 7 bases and J by 3 bases, with 10 bases between. Germline V gives CDR1 MDHEN, CDR2 SYDVKM. The CDR3 loop spans 12 amino acids. This chain's CDR3 is CASKTGIYEQYF. CDR3 nucleotides: TGTGCCAGCAAGACAGGAATCTACGAGCAGTACTTC. Full variable domain (missing parts from reference TRBV28 and TRBJ2-7): DVKVTQSSRYLVKRTGEKVFLECVQDMDHENMFWYRQDPGLGLRLIYFSYDVKMKEKGDIPEGYSVSREKKERFSLILESASTNQTSMYLCASKTGIYEQYFGPGTRLTVT.

The genes are TRBV5-1 and TRBJ2-1; the match to TRBD2 covers 9 bases. V lost 4 bases and J lost 7; bases outside the gene matches: 9. The germline V gene encodes CDR1 SGHRS and CDR2 YFSETQ. The CDR3 has 15 amino acids. In nucleotides, the CDR3 is TGCGCCAGCAGCCCCATAGCGGGAGCGGGTAATGAGCAGTTCTTC. As protein: CASSPIAGAGNEQFF.

This sequence joins TRBV10-2 and TRBJ1-2; no reliable D call. Trimming took 6 bases from V and 4 from J, leaving 15 bases between them. Per germline, CDR1 WSHSY and CDR2 SAAADI. This CDR3 contains 14 residues. CDR3 region: CASRRPGDIYGYTF. The DNA of the CDR3 is TGCGCCAGCAGAAGACCGGGAGATATCTATGGCTACACCTTC.

V gene TRBV6-6 combines with J gene TRBJ2-1; TRBD2 agrees at 10 bases. V shed 2 bases and J 6 bases; nucleotides not matched to a gene: 4. This CDR3 comprises 15 residues. Germline V gene data show CDR1 as MNHNY and CDR2 as SVGAGI (reference sequence). CDR3 in amino acids: CASSYRLAGANEQFF. CDR3 DNA: TGTGCCAGCAGTTACCGGCTAGCGGGAGCCAATGAGCAGTTCTTC.

The chain uses TRBV30 and TRBJ2-7; D is undetermined. The CDR3 has 14 residues. Germline values: CDR1 GTSNPN, CDR2 SVGIG (reference sequence). V lost 0 bases to trimming and J lost 5 bases, with 14 bases between them. In DNA form, the CDR3 reads TGTGCCTGGAGTGTAGGACCCCGGCGGCACGAGCAGTACTTC. Its translation is CAWSVGPRRHEQYF.

The sample holds one count of this clone. The V and J genes are TRBV6-5 and TRBJ1-6; D uncertain. Between the trimmed V and J ends, which lost 8 bases and 7 bases, there was a span of 18 bases. Germline-derived CDR1 and CDR2 are MNHEY and SVGAGI. This CDR3 comprises 15 residues. CDR3 DNA: TGTGCCAGCTCTGGCAGCTCCTTCGGGAATTCACCCCTCCACTTT. It encodes CASSGSSFGNSPLHF.

The V gene is TRBV9, the J gene TRBJ2-5; TRBD2 aligns across 8 bases. Looked up from germline, CDR1 is SGDLS and CDR2 is YYNGEE. With 3 bases clipped from V and 5 bases from J, the junction kept 6 bases outside the gene matches. The CDR3 covers 14 residues. The CDR3 protein is CASSAGLARETQYF. In DNA form, the CDR3 reads TGTGCCAGCAGCGCAGGACTAGCCCGGGAGACCCAGTACTTC.

The chain uses TRBV15 and TRBJ1-5; the D gene is possibly TRBD1 (6 bases). The CDR3 consists of 13 residues. Trimming removed 2 bases at V and 11 bases at J, with 13 bases between. Germline CDR1 is LNHNV and CDR2 is YYDKDF (reference sequence). CDR3: CATSRRQGFTQHF. DNA for the CDR3: TGTGCCACCAGCAGACGGCAGGGGTTCACCCAGCATTTT.

The chain carries TRBV5-6 and TRBJ1-3; 9 nucleotides align to TRBD1. Germline V CDR1 and CDR2: SGHDT, YYEEEE. The junction had 9 bases not matched to a gene; V was cut back by 4 bases and J by 4 bases. The CDR3 is 16 amino acids. CDR3 amino acids: CASSLRTGEPGNTIYF. The CDR3 nucleotides are TGTGCCAGCAGCCTACGGACAGGGGAACCAGGAAACACCATATATTTT. Complete variable domain (other parts from reference TRBV5-6 and TRBJ1-3): DAGVTQSPTHLIKTRGQQVTLRCSPKSGHDTVSWYQQALGQGPQFIFQYYEEEERQRGNFPDRFSGHQFPNYSSELNVNALLLGDSALYLCASSLRTGEPGNTIYFGEGSWLTVV.

The chain joins TRBV11-1 to TRBJ2-7; tentatively, D is TRBD2 (5 bases). The CDR3 contains 15 residues. Trimming removed 5 bases at V and 0 bases at J, with 14 bases between. Germline CDR1 SGHAT, CDR2 FQDESV (reference sequence). The CDR3 DNA reads as TGTGCCAGCAGCCGGGCGGGTACTAGCTCCTACGAGCAGTACTTC. Translation gives CASSRAGTSSYEQYF.

The genes are TRBV29-1 and TRBJ1-3; D call uncertain. CDR1 is SQVTM, CDR2 ANQGSEA, per germline. V was trimmed by 5 bases and J by 0 bases, leaving 8 bases between them. The CDR3 contains 13 residues. CDR3 in DNA: TGCAGCGTTAAGCCCTCCTCTGGAAACACCATATATTTT. It specifies CSVKPSSGNTIYF.

This chain links TRBV5-1 with TRBJ1-2; 8 nucleotides match TRBD1. The trim removed 4 bases at V and 8 bases at J, leaving 13 bases unmatched. Germline CDR1 reads SGHRS; CDR2 reads YFSETQ. The CDR3 contains 15 residues. Here the CDR3 reads CASSDPGRGQGGYTF. CDR3 sequence (DNA): TGCGCCAGCAGCGACCCTGGCAGGGGGCAGGGAGGCTACACCTTC.

V is TRBV2 and J is TRBJ1-1, with 9 bases matching TRBD1. V dropped 9 bases and J dropped 1; count of bases not matched to a gene: 3. Germline-derived CDR1 and CDR2 are SNHLY and FYNNEI. The CDR3 consists of 13 residues. Written as DNA, the CDR3 is TGTGCCAGAAACAGGGGGCCGAACACTGAAGCTTTCTTT. Translating it yields CARNRGPNTEAFF.

This chain uses TRBV10-3 with TRBJ1-4; D is uncertain. CDR1 and CDR2 (germline): ENHRY, SYGVKD. The CDR3 spans 13 residues. V was shortened by 6 bases and J by 6 bases, with 11 bases between the two germline ends. Written as DNA, the CDR3 is TGTGCCATCAGGGGCCCCCTAGATGAAAAACTGTTTTTT. Protein product: CAIRGPLDEKLFF.

The chain couples TRBV7-2 to TRBJ1-2; perhaps TRBD1 as D (5 bases). CDR1 and CDR2 from the germline V gene are SGHTA and FQGNSA. The V gene lost 1 base and the J gene lost 6 bases, with 9 bases spanning the gap. This CDR3 is built from 13 residues. CDR3: CASSLGRVHGYTF. CDR3 in DNA: TGTGCCAGCAGCTTAGGCAGGGTCCATGGCTACACCTTC.

The table lists this clone with a few counts. V gene TRBV7-6 combines with J gene TRBJ2-7, with 8 bases matching TRBD2. The CDR3 length is 15 residues. The trim removed 5 bases at V and 4 bases at J, leaving 10 bases unmatched. Germline V gives CDR1 SGHVS, CDR2 FNYEAQ. CDR3 loop: CASSGGGGRQYEQYF. The CDR3 DNA reads TGTGCCAGCAGCGGCGGCGGGGGGCGCCAATACGAGCAGTACTTC.

J is TRBJ1-1 and V is TRBV19; the match to TRBD1 covers 9 bases. The length of the CDR3 is 14 residues. The V and J ends lost 8 bases and 1 base, in that order; junction bases with no gene match: 5. Germline V gene sequence: CDR1 LNHDA, CDR2 SQIVND (reference sequence). CDR3 in DNA: TGTGCCAGTCAATCACAGGGGGCGAACACTGAAGCTTTCTTT. This encodes CASQSQGANTEAFF. Full variable domain (remainder filled in from reference TRBV19 and TRBJ1-1): DGGITQSPKYLFRKEGQNVTLSCEQNLNHDAMYWYRQDPGQGLRLIYYSQIVNDFQKGDIAEGYSVSREKKESFPLTVTSAQKNPTAFYLCASQSQGANTEAFFGQGTRLTVV.

V is TRBV19 and J is TRBJ1-5; D gene unclear. The CDR3 spans 16 residues. V was cut by 3 bases and J by 4 bases, with 16 bases left in between. CDR1 is LNHDA and CDR2 is SQIVND in the germline V gene (reference sequence). CDR3 nucleotides: TGTGCCAGTAGTATGGGGAGGGTGCAGGCTAATCAGCCCCAGCATTTT. It specifies CASSMGRVQANQPQHF.

The V and J genes are TRBV18 and TRBJ1-1; D remains unclear. CDR1 is KGHSH and CDR2 is LQKENI in the germline V gene. V lost 2 bases and J 0 bases, leaving 13 bases between the germline ends. This CDR3 has 16 residues. In DNA form, the CDR3 reads TGTGCCAGCTCACCAGAGGCAGATCCCATGAACACTGAAGCTTTCTTT. Translated: CASSPEADPMNTEAFF.

As DNA, the CDR3 is TGTGCCAGCAGCACCGGTCCGGTGAGCTCTGGGGCCAACGTCCTGACTTTC. Protein sequence: CASSTGPVSSGANVLTF. The chain employs TRBV7-3 and TRBJ2-6; D ambiguous. The CDR3 consists of 17 residues. Germline CDR1 reads SGHTA; CDR2 reads FQGTGA. The germline V and J ends were trimmed by 5 bases and 0 bases, with 14 bases remaining between them. The full variable domain, with the rest looked up from reference TRBV7-3 and TRBJ2-6, is GAGVSQTPSNKVTEKGKYVELRCDPISGHTALYWYRQSLGQGPEFLIYFQGTGAADDSGLPNDRFFAVRPEGSVSTLKIQRTERGDSAVYLCASSTGPVSSGANVLTFGAGSRLTVL.

The V and J genes are TRBV19 and TRBJ2-3; D is ambiguous. V gave up 2 bases and J gave up 4 bases, with 4 bases separating them. From germline, CDR1 is LNHDA and CDR2 SQIVND (reference sequence). This CDR3 comprises 12 residues. CDR3 in amino acids: CASSIRADTQYF. CDR3 sequence (DNA): TGTGCCAGTAGTATACGGGCAGATACGCAGTATTTT. Using reference TRBV19 and TRBJ2-3 for the parts outside the CDR3, the full variable domain is DGGITQSPKYLFRKEGQNVTLSCEQNLNHDAMYWYRQDPGQGLRLIYYSQIVNDFQKGDIAEGYSVSREKKESFPLTVTSAQKNPTAFYLCASSIRADTQYFGPGTRLTVL.

The CDR3 sequence: CASSPHVSGKGEQFF. In nucleotides, the CDR3 is TGTGCCAGCAGCCCGCATGTTAGCGGGAAGGGTGAGCAGTTCTTC. V gene TRBV7-3 combines with J gene TRBJ2-1; 8 positions agree with TRBD2. From germline, CDR1 is SGHTA and CDR2 FQGTGA. This CDR3 has 15 amino acids. With V trimmed by 5 bases and J by 9 bases, 12 bases remained unmatched.